These 25 T cell receptor beta chains were sequenced from one sample in a study of T-cell memory formation after mild COVID-19. TCRdb called the 5' RACE reads again in MiXCR, with one record for every CDR3 protein. The sample gives approximately 400,000 distinct CDR3 sequences, roughly 24% of which show up once; 7.5% to 10% is in the top ten. What was sequenced was PBMCs or a T cell subset sorted from them (not recorded which). The receptors were sampled from an adult woman who had mild COVID-19 (a few samples of this study predate the infection). Cell type and time point are not known.

The chain couples TRBV7-6 to TRBJ2-7, with a possible D match to TRBD1 (6 bases). V lost 3 bases and J 5 bases, leaving 14 bases between the germline ends. The CDR3 contains 14 residues. Per the germline V gene, CDR1 is SGHVS and CDR2 is FNYEAQ. CDR3 region: CASSFGTGNNEQYF. The CDR3 region has the DNA TGTGCCAGCAGCTTCGGTACAGGGAACAACGAGCAGTACTTC.

This clonotype was seen more than once but under ten times. The chain employs TRBV12-3 or TRBV12-4 and TRBJ1-1, with D hard to call. The CDR3 spans 13 residues. The V end was cut by 8 bases, the J end by 0 bases, with 10 bases between. The CDR3 loop is CASGGRMNTEAFF. In DNA, the CDR3 is TGTGCCAGCGGAGGCAGGATGAACACTGAAGCTTTCTTT.

This clonotype was seen a handful of times. The CDR3 spells CASSFEAVWVNEQFF. The CDR3 DNA follows: TGTGCCAGCAGCTTCGAGGCCGTTTGGGTGAATGAGCAGTTCTTC. The chain uses TRBV7-2 and TRBJ2-1; D unresolved. The CDR3 loop spans 15 amino acids. Trimming cost V 3 bases and J 7 bases, with 16 bases left between them. CDR1 is SGHTA, CDR2 FQGNSA, per germline.

V gene TRBV10-3 combines with J gene TRBJ1-5; D gene unclear. The V gene lost 2 bases and the J gene lost 7 bases, with 12 bases spanning the gap. The length of the CDR3 is 14 residues. CDR1 ENHRY and CDR2 SYGVKD come from the germline V gene. In DNA, the CDR3 is TGTGCCATCAGTGAGGGGCAGAGCCAACAGCCCCAGCATTTT. This encodes CAISEGQSQQPQHF.

The V call is TRBV10-2, the J call TRBJ2-7, with 10 bases that match TRBD2. Germline-derived CDR1 and CDR2 are WSHSY and SAAADI. The ends lost 2 bases at V and 4 bases at J; junction bases unmatched: 8. This CDR3 comprises 16 residues. This chain's CDR3 is CASSEIESSGGYEQYF. In nucleotides, the CDR3 is TGCGCCAGCAGTGAGATAGAGTCTAGCGGGGGTTACGAGCAGTACTTC.

This chain connects TRBV18 to TRBJ1-1; 8 bases agree with TRBD1. Looked up from germline, CDR1 is KGHSH and CDR2 is LQKENI. This CDR3 spans 13 amino acids. After removal of 3 bases from V and 8 bases from J, the junction contained 5 bases not matched to a gene. The CDR3 spells CASSPQGAGEAFF. The CDR3 nucleotides are TGTGCCAGCTCACCGCAGGGGGCCGGGGAAGCTTTCTTT.

This clonotype was picked up a small number of times. The chain combines TRBV30 with TRBJ1-1; TRBD1 might be the D (5 bases). The CDR3 covers 13 residues. Germline assignment: CDR1 GTSNPN and CDR2 SVGIG (reference sequence). Trimming left V 2 bases short and J 3 bases short, with 10 bases between. The CDR3 DNA reads TGTGCCTGGAGTTTACGGGGGGACACTGAAGCTTTCTTT. Its protein is CAWSLRGDTEAFF.

The table lists this clonotype with a few counts. This chain connects TRBV27 to TRBJ1-2, with a tentative D call TRBD1 (5 bases). V lost 0 bases, J lost 7 bases, and 18 bases lay in between. The germline gives CDR1 MNHEY, CDR2 SMNVEV (reference sequence). The CDR3 extends over 16 amino acids. CDR3 sequence: CASSLSMGPRGPGYTF. CDR3 nucleotides: TGTGCCAGCAGTTTATCGATGGGGCCCCGCGGTCCTGGCTACACCTTC.

This clonotype was seen more than once but under ten times. This chain links TRBV9 with TRBJ2-1, with 10 nucleotides matching TRBD2. Germline V gene lookup returns CDR1 SGDLS and CDR2 YYNGEE. V gave up 2 bases and J gave up 9 bases; unmatched junction bases: 8. CDR3 length: 15 amino acids. DNA for the CDR3: TGTGCCAGCAGCGTCTCGAGCGGGGGGGCCGGTGAGCAGTTCTTC. Amino acid sequence: CASSVSSGGAGEQFF.

This clonotype has just a few counts. The chain has TRBV19 and TRBJ1-1; D remains unclear. This CDR3 has 14 amino acids. Trimming cost V 5 bases and J 1 base, with 11 bases left between them. Germline assignment: CDR1 LNHDA and CDR2 SQIVND (reference sequence). CDR3 loop: CASSAVFGNTEAFF. CDR3 DNA: TGTGCCAGTAGTGCGGTATTCGGGAACACTGAAGCTTTCTTT.

This clonotype was found a few times. V gene TRBV7-2 combines with J gene TRBJ1-4; D unresolved. Germline V gene data show CDR1 as SGHTA and CDR2 as FQGNSA. V lost 1 base and J 8 bases, leaving 8 bases between the germline ends. The CDR3 totals 13 residues. The CDR3 sequence is CASSLVAGEKLFF. Written as DNA, the CDR3 is TGTGCCAGCAGCTTAGTTGCGGGCGAAAAACTGTTTTTT.

The chain uses TRBV3-1 and TRBJ1-2, with unresolved D. Germline lookup yields CDR1 LGHDT and CDR2 YNNKEL (reference sequence). The CDR3 loop spans 13 amino acids. V lost 1 base and J 6 bases, leaving 9 bases between the germline ends. CDR3 protein: CASSQASSNGYTF. As DNA, the CDR3 is TGTGCCAGCAGCCAAGCGAGCTCGAATGGCTACACCTTC.

The V gene is TRBV9, the J gene TRBJ1-1; 8 bases are shared with TRBD1. With 4 bases clipped from V and 9 bases from J, the junction kept 8 bases outside the gene matches. The CDR3 is 13 amino acids. CDR1 SGDLS and CDR2 YYNGEE come from the germline V gene. CDR3 sequence (DNA): TGTGCCAGCAGCCCCGGGACAGGCTTGCAAGCTTTCTTT. Its protein product is CASSPGTGLQAFF.

The chain has TRBV15 and TRBJ2-3, with D maybe TRBD2 (5 bases). Per germline, CDR1 LNHNV and CDR2 YYDKDF (reference sequence). This CDR3 is built from 15 residues. Trimming cost V 3 bases and J 3 bases, with 13 bases left between them. This chain's CDR3 is CATSRRAVGTDTQYF. In DNA, the CDR3 is TGTGCCACCAGCAGGAGGGCAGTTGGGACAGATACGCAGTATTTT. Looking up the rest from reference TRBV15 and TRBJ2-3 gives the full variable domain: DAMVIQNPRYQVTQFGKPVTLSCSQTLNHNVMYWYQQKSSQAPKLLFHYYDKDFNNEADTPDNFQSRRPNTSFCFLDIRSPGLGDTAMYLCATSRRAVGTDTQYFGPGTRLTVL.

The V and J genes are TRBV2 and TRBJ1-1, with 9 bases lining up with TRBD1. The V gene's germline CDR1 is SNHLY and CDR2 FYNNEI. CDR3 length equals 14 residues. After removal of 4 bases from V and 1 base from J, the junction contained 1 base not matched to a gene. The CDR3 sequence: CASSVQGANTEAFF. The CDR3 DNA reads TGTGCCAGCAGTGTACAGGGGGCGAACACTGAAGCTTTCTTT.

The rearrangement uses TRBV30 and TRBJ2-3; a possible D gene is TRBD2 (5 bases). The CDR3 consists of 12 residues. Per the germline V gene, CDR1 is GTSNPN and CDR2 is SVGIG (reference sequence). Trimming pared 2 bases from V and 7 bases from J, leaving 10 bases between. In nucleotides, the CDR3 is TGTGCCTGGAGTAGGGAGACAAATACGCAGTATTTT. Amino acid sequence: CAWSRETNTQYF.

The rearrangement links TRBV10-3 to TRBJ1-5, with no clear D. The V and J ends lost 1 base and 7 bases respectively, with 14 bases between them. CDR3 length: 15 amino acids. In germline, CDR1 is ENHRY, CDR2 SYGVKD. CDR3 sequence (DNA): TGTGCCATCAGTGAGTTCGAGGGAGGAGGGCAGCCCCAGCATTTT. Residues: CAISEFEGGGQPQHF.

This clonotype turned up a few times. The V call is TRBV5-1, the J call TRBJ1-5; TRBD1 might be the D (5 bases). The V end lost 0 bases, the J end lost 7 bases, and 8 bases lay between the germline ends. The CDR3 runs 13 residues. Per germline, CDR1 SGHRS and CDR2 YFSETQ. CDR3 in amino acids: CASSLAGTQPQHF. CDR3 DNA: TGCGCCAGCAGCTTGGCAGGGACCCAGCCCCAGCATTTT.

The chain couples TRBV30 to TRBJ2-1, with 12 bases identical to TRBD2. Germline lookup yields CDR1 GTSNPN and CDR2 SVGIG (reference sequence). V lost 2 bases and J lost 6; bases outside the gene matches: 11. The CDR3 extends over 17 amino acids. The CDR3 here is CAWSSIQTGLAGNEQFF. The CDR3 coding sequence is TGTGCCTGGAGTTCGATACAAACGGGACTAGCGGGCAATGAGCAGTTCTTC.

This clonotype was counted at least ten times. The chain joins TRBV12-3 or TRBV12-4 to TRBJ2-1; maybe TRBD2 (5 bases). This CDR3 has 11 amino acids. V dropped 6 bases and J dropped 7 bases, with 7 bases sitting between them. The CDR3 DNA is TGTGCCAGCAGCTCGGGGAATGAGCAGTTCTTC. This sequence encodes CASSSGNEQFF.

The CDR3 DNA reads as TGTGCCAGCAGTTACACTGGGGCCAACGTCCTGACTTTC. It translates to CASSYTGANVLTF. The rearrangement joins TRBV25-1 to TRBJ2-6, with no clear D. Germline loops: CDR1 MGHDK, CDR2 SYGVNS. The CDR3 is 13 amino acids. Trimming cost V 5 bases and J 2 bases, with 4 bases left between them. Combining the CDR3 with reference TRBV25-1 and TRBJ2-6 gives the whole variable domain EADIYQTPRYLVIGTGKKITLECSQTMGHDKMYWYQQDPGMELHLIHYSYGVNSTEKGDLSSESTVSRIRTEHFPLTLESARPSHTSQYLCASSYTGANVLTFGAGSRLTVL.

The V call is TRBV4-1, the J call TRBJ2-7; 9 bases align to TRBD1. The CDR3 contains 17 residues. From germline, CDR1 is MGHRA and CDR2 YSYEKL. With 1 base clipped from V and 6 bases from J, the junction kept 13 bases outside the gene matches. The CDR3 loop reads CASSQAWTGALASEQYF. CDR3 nucleotides: TGCGCCAGCAGCCAAGCCTGGACAGGGGCCCTCGCCAGCGAGCAGTACTTC.

The sample holds a few counts of this clonotype. The rearrangement links TRBV5-1 to TRBJ1-2; D gene uncertain. Germline lookup yields CDR1 SGHRS and CDR2 YFSETQ. V was cut by 4 bases and J by 4 bases, with 20 bases left in between. The CDR3 runs 16 residues. The CDR3 sequence is CASSPDGGRGGYGYTF. DNA of the CDR3: TGCGCCAGCAGCCCCGACGGAGGACGAGGAGGCTATGGCTACACCTTC. The full variable domain, its missing parts supplied by reference TRBV5-1 and TRBJ1-2, is KAGVTQTPRYLIKTRGQQVTLSCSPISGHRSVSWYQQTPGQGLQFLFEYFSETQRNKGNFPGRFSGRQFSNSRSEMNVSTLELGDSALYLCASSPDGGRGGYGYTFGSGTRLTVV.

The chain is built from TRBV11-1 and TRBJ2-7; the D gene is possibly TRBD1 (5 bases). The CDR3 is 14 amino acids. CDR1 and CDR2 (germline): SGHAT, FQDESV (reference sequence). V shed 5 bases and J shed 4 bases, with 15 bases lying between them. The CDR3 DNA reads as TGTGCCAGCAGCCCAGCCAGGACACCTTACGAGCAGTACTTC. It specifies CASSPARTPYEQYF.

The CDR3 region is CASSYGLAGTYNEQFF. The CDR3 bases are TGTGCCAGCAGCTACGGGCTAGCGGGAACATACAATGAGCAGTTCTTC. The V call is TRBV7-2, the J call TRBJ2-1; 9 bases align to TRBD2. There are 16 residues in the CDR3. V lost 4 bases and J lost 4; bases outside the gene matches: 8. CDR1 is SGHTA, CDR2 FQGNSA, per germline.